Each of the 3 T cell receptor beta chains below was sequenced from the same sample in a study of spatial heterogeneity in lung cancer. TCRdb independently ran MiXCR on the 5' RACE reads; one entry per CDR3 protein. This table has 3,000 to 4,000 distinct CDR3 sequences, about 7.7% appearing once. Time point indicated: sample taken at primary tumor resection. Sequencing covered unsorted whole RNA taken from tumor, nontumor lung or frozen PBMC. Sequencing used normal lung tissue next to the tumor, obtained at surgery. The receptors stem from a male donor with early-stage non-small cell lung cancer.

By share, this clonotype counts as medium-sized. The rearrangement joins TRBV19 to TRBJ1-5, with no clear D. The CDR3 sequence is 14 residues long. V was clipped by 5 bases and J by 7 bases, with 15 bases between them. CDR1 is LNHDA and CDR2 is SQIVND in the germline V gene (reference sequence). The CDR3 reads CASSRAGRSQPQHF. CDR3 nucleotide sequence: TGTGCCAGTAGTCGAGCCGGACGGTCGCAGCCCCAGCATTTT.

This clonotype was detected many times. The chain links TRBV5-1 to TRBJ2-1; D ambiguous. Trimming removed 0 bases from V and 6 bases from J, with 10 bases in between. CDR1 SGHRS and CDR2 YFSETQ come from the germline V gene. CDR3 size: 14 residues. The CDR3 DNA reads TGCGCCAGCAGCTTGGAGATAGGTAGCAATGAGCAGTTCTTC. Translated, it gives CASSLEIGSNEQFF.

This clonotype is labeled as medium-sized. This chain uses TRBV24-1 with TRBJ2-1, with D hard to call. The V gene lost 5 bases and the J gene lost 1 base, with 8 bases spanning the gap. The CDR3 length is 14 residues. Germline V CDR1 and CDR2: KGHDR, SFDVKD. The CDR3 sequence: CATSAPPSYNEQFF. CDR3 sequence (DNA): TGTGCCACCAGTGCACCGCCTTCCTACAATGAGCAGTTCTTC.